This is a list of T cell receptor beta chains from one sample in a study of blood T cells in healthy people across ages. TCRdb analysed the 5' RACE reads with MiXCR anew, one entry per CDR3 protein. The sample includes 850,000 to 1,300,000 distinct CDR3 sequences, 35% to 50% of them seen just once. Sequenced sample: blood. Receptors were obtained from a woman aged 60 to 75 in good health. Each CDR3 is given with its conserved first and last residue.

v_call	j_call	cdr3_aa
TRBV2	TRBJ2-6	CASSAVAGGPGANVLTF
TRBV29-1	TRBJ2-7	CSVEGTDFTYEQYF
TRBV18	TRBJ2-7	CASSPFRGWEQYF
TRBV11-3	TRBJ2-1	CASSLRGQKGNEQFF
TRBV11-2	TRBJ2-5	CASSSQGGRQETQYF
TRBV12-3/TRBV12-4	TRBJ1-4	CASASGVANEKLFF
TRBV4-2	TRBJ2-3	CASSQTSGVSTDTQYF
TRBV3-1	TRBJ2-7	CASSQVPGGSYEQYF
TRBV6-5	TRBJ2-1	CASSPPGVNNEQFF
TRBV6-4	TRBJ1-2	CATWDAYYGYTF
TRBV18	TRBJ2-4	CASSPPGTPSHQYF
TRBV6-2/TRBV6-3	TRBJ2-3	CASSYSEGGSTDTRYF
TRBV20-1	TRBJ2-3	CSTPRRGPDTQYF
TRBV20-1	TRBJ2-1	CSARLQGAFGDNEQFF
TRBV11-2	TRBJ1-4	CASSLGEISEEKLFF
TRBV9	TRBJ2-3	CASSVGGYRTDTQYF
TRBV27	TRBJ2-7	CASGHLGEQYF
TRBV5-1	TRBJ2-2	CASSLVGDYSIGELFF
TRBV10-1	TRBJ2-5	CAGSDRPGQGKETQYF
TRBV28	TRBJ2-7	CASTSTGDSYEQYF
TRBV14	TRBJ2-2	CASSHGGTGELFF
TRBV2	TRBJ2-5	CASRPGLVSETQYF
TRBV9	TRBJ2-1	CASSSRMTSGSNEQFF
TRBV2	TRBJ1-2	CASSGRTTTLGGYTF
TRBV11-2	TRBJ2-1	CASSLDVPGQGAYGQFF
TRBV5-5	TRBJ2-7	CASSRVGAYEQYF
TRBV29-1	TRBJ2-7	CSVEVPQRDEQYF
TRBV6-4	TRBJ2-5	CASSDSVDKGQETQYF
TRBV11-1	TRBJ2-7	CASSSGRVYEQYF
TRBV7-2	TRBJ1-5	CASSLVEVGHQHF
TRBV7-8	TRBJ2-4	CASSLEGARNIQYF
TRBV27	TRBJ2-7	CASSLSRGPNQRYEQYF
TRBV28	.	CASSLRAGWMNIQYF
TRBV12-3/TRBV12-4	TRBJ2-3	CASRGSDTQYF
TRBV15	TRBJ2-3	CATSRQGHQGTDTQYF
TRBV14	TRBJ2-5	CASSHGTGVQETQYF
TRBV2	.	CASSEVVGSNYEQYF
TRBV2	TRBJ1-2	CASTSGGYGYTF
TRBV30	TRBJ2-5	CAWSPGTETQYF
TRBV4-1	TRBJ2-7	CASSQERAGGSYEQYF
TRBV11-2	TRBJ2-1	CASSLDPQKYNEQFF
TRBV20-1	TRBJ2-7	CSARDTLLDRNSYEQYF
TRBV15	.	CATNPDRGYEQYF
TRBV11-2	TRBJ2-1	CASSLLGRENNEQFF
TRBV12-3/TRBV12-4	TRBJ1-2	CASGPGTRGYTF
TRBV2	.	CASRTLAGADNEQYF
TRBV20-1	TRBJ2-1	CSASVFRHNEQFF
TRBV5-1	TRBJ2-7	CASSLEVAGDYEQYF
TRBV3-1	.	CAGSQKSGRHYEQYF
TRBV10-3	TRBJ2-3	CAISPGKSTDTQYF
TRBV29-1	TRBJ2-2	CSVEASGRANTGELFF
TRBV2	TRBJ2-3	CASLIGPGVTQYF
TRBV5-1	TRBJ2-5	CASSLGTSPVETQYF
TRBV20-1	TRBJ2-1	CSARDRGGTQGGSYNEQFF
TRBV4-2	TRBJ2-7	CASSQGTASYEQYF
TRBV3-1	TRBJ2-1	CASSQDSTSYNEQFF
TRBV4-1	TRBJ2-2	CASSRPTSNTGELFF
TRBV29-1	TRBJ1-2	CSVLRGWEGYTF
TRBV11-2	TRBJ2-1	CASSYMGQGKGEQFF
TRBV28	TRBJ1-2	CASKIINGYTF